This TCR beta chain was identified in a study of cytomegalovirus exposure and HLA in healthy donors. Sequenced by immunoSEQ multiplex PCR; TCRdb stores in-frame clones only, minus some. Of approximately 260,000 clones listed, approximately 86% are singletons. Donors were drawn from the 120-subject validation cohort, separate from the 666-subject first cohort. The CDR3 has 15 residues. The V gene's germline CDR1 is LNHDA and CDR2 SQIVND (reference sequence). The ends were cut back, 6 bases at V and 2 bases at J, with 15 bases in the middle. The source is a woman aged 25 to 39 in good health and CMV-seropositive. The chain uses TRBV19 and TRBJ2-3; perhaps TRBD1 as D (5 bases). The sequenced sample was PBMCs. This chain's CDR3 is CASRDWQDNTDTQYF. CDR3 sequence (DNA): TGTGCCAGTAGGGATTGGCAGGACAACACAGATACGCAGTATTTT.